These 9 T cell receptor beta chains originate from one sample sequenced in a study of beta chain features in type 1 diabetes (dated by TCRdb to the late 2010s). Broader findings and caveats from the paper: Type 1 diabetes patients showed a moderate but significant shortening of TCRB CDR3 length in all four CD4+ subsets.

No antigen has been assigned to these receptors. Libraries came from the immunoSEQ multiplex PCR assay. All of the isolated RNA was reverse transcribed with the High Capacity cDNA Reverse Transcription Kit, so expressed TCRB transcripts were sequenced. The clones in this table, taken by TCRdb from immuneACCESS, are in-frame only. Not every clone is retained; where verified, under half of the shortfall comes from an unresolved V gene, and the cause of the rest is unknown. The table for this sample lists a few hundred thousand clones; roughly 12% of them were counted only once. 0.0095% to 0.013% of the sample goes to the ten largest clones. The sample taken for sequencing was naive CD4+ T cells from blood. According to the study, the label for this sample's cell subset or site signals: true naive CD4+ T cells. These TCRs come from a woman aged 18-29 years with type 1 diabetes.

In this sample, this clone turned up a few times. The V call is TRBV28, the J call TRBJ2-7; TRBD1 matches at 8 bases. Trimming at V came to 7 bases and at J to 3 bases, leaving 8 bases not matched to a gene. This CDR3 has 14 residues. Germline V gives CDR1 MDHEN, CDR2 SYDVKM. CDR3 DNA: TGTGCCAGCACGGGACAGGCTTATGGCTACGAGCAGTACTTC. The encoded protein is CASTGQAYGYEQYF.

This clone has only a few counts. CDR3 in DNA: TGCGCCAGCAGCTTGGACCAGGGGGAGCTGTTTTTT. This codes for CASSLDQGELFF. V and J are TRBV5-1 and TRBJ2-2, with unresolved D. The V gene lost 0 bases and the J gene lost 8 bases, with 5 bases spanning the gap. The CDR3 has 12 amino acids. CDR1 and CDR2 from the germline V gene are SGHRS and YFSETQ.

Here the CDR3 reads CASSLGDTQYF. CDR3 sequence (DNA): TGCGCCAGCAGCCTCGGAGATACGCAGTATTTT. V is TRBV4-1 and J is TRBJ2-3; no definite D call. This CDR3 is 11 amino acids long. Germline V CDR1 and CDR2: MGHRA, YSYEKL. With 4 bases removed from V and 5 bases from J, the gap between germline ends came to 4 bases.

The chain uses TRBV30 and TRBJ2-4, with 10 bases lining up with TRBD2. The CDR3 covers 17 residues. V lost 2 bases to trimming and J lost 1 base; unmatched junction nucleotides: 8. Looked up from germline, CDR1 is GTSNPN and CDR2 is SVGIG (reference sequence). The CDR3 DNA reads as TGTGCCTGGAGTAAGGACCGGACTAGCGGTGCCAAAAACATTCAGTACTTC. Its protein product is CAWSKDRTSGAKNIQYF.

In nucleotides, the CDR3 is TGTGCCAGCAGCCCCCCCAGGGCATATGAGCAGTTCTTC. Amino acid sequence: CASSPPRAYEQFF. The chain recombines TRBV5-4 with TRBJ2-1, with D tentatively TRBD1 (5 bases). V lost 4 bases, J lost 8 bases, and 13 bases lay in between. From germline, CDR1 is SGHNT and CDR2 YYREEE (reference sequence). CDR3 size: 13 residues.

This clone turned up a few times. The chain employs TRBV28 and TRBJ2-1; D gene ambiguous. CDR3 length: 13 residues. CDR1 MDHEN and CDR2 SYDVKM come from the germline V gene. V gave up 3 bases and J gave up 5 bases, with 8 bases separating them. The CDR3: CASSLYADNEQFF. DNA of the CDR3: TGTGCCAGCAGTTTGTACGCAGACAATGAGCAGTTCTTC. The full variable domain, with the rest looked up from reference TRBV28 and TRBJ2-1, is DVKVTQSSRYLVKRTGEKVFLECVQDMDHENMFWYRQDPGLGLRLIYFSYDVKMKEKGDIPEGYSVSREKKERFSLILESASTNQTSMYLCASSLYADNEQFFGPGTRLTVL.

The rearrangement links TRBV6-5 to TRBJ2-3; 9 positions agree with TRBD1. Germline V gives CDR1 MNHEY, CDR2 SVGAGI. V trimming: 0 bases; J trimming: 4 bases; junction bases outside the gene matches: 5. The length of the CDR3 is 16 residues. CDR3 amino acids: CASSYSWTGVADTQYF. The CDR3 DNA reads TGTGCCAGCAGTTACTCTTGGACAGGGGTGGCAGATACGCAGTATTTT.

The V and J genes are TRBV15 and TRBJ2-5; weak D call: TRBD1 (5 bases). The V gene's germline CDR1 is LNHNV and CDR2 YYDKDF (reference sequence). Trimming left V 1 base short and J 4 bases short, with 13 bases between. This CDR3 is 15 amino acids long. CDR3 DNA: TGTGCCACCAGCAGAGCTGGGCGGCAGGGAGAGACCCAGTACTTC. This sequence encodes CATSRAGRQGETQYF.

This rearrangement joins TRBV28 to TRBJ2-7, with 7 bases lining up with TRBD2. This CDR3 contains 14 residues. V was pared by 2 bases and J by 2 bases, with 3 bases of the junction left unmatched. Germline V gene data show CDR1 as MDHEN and CDR2 as SYDVKM. CDR3 nucleotides: TGTGCCAGCAGTTTAGGCGGGAGCCCCTACGAGCAGTACTTC. Translating it yields CASSLGGSPYEQYF.